Below, 3 T cell receptor beta chains from the same sample are listed, as sequenced in a study of blood T cell repertoires in COVID-19. Assay used: immunoSEQ multiplex PCR; TCRdb lists only in-frame clones, some missing. In the table there are about 90,000 clones, approximately 80% of which are singletons. Sample: peripheral blood. Source of these receptors: a man aged 50 or older with acute or convalescent COVID-19.

The chain links TRBV4-3 to TRBJ2-7; possibly TRBD1 for D (5 bases). Trimming cost V 3 bases and J 2 bases, with 14 bases left between them. The germline V gene has CDR1 LGHNA and CDR2 YSLEER. This CDR3 region has 15 residues. The CDR3 region is CASSQGRTGPYEQYF. DNA for the CDR3: TGCGCCAGCAGCCAGGGCCGTACAGGTCCCTACGAGCAGTACTTC.

The chain carries TRBV2 and TRBJ2-2; a weak D match, TRBD2 (5 bases). V was clipped by 0 bases and J by 3 bases, with 11 bases between them. Germline lookup yields CDR1 SNHLY and CDR2 FYNNEI. CDR3 length: 16 residues. The CDR3 DNA is TGTGCCAGCAGTGAAGCTAGCGTCCCGTACACCGGGGAGCTGTTTTTT. Protein: CASSEASVPYTGELFF.

The sample holds a few counts of this clone. This chain links TRBV12-3 or TRBV12-4 with TRBJ1-1; D is perhaps TRBD1 (5 bases). V lost 8 bases, J lost 5 bases, and 9 bases lay in between. The length of the CDR3 is 11 residues. For the CDR3, the DNA is TGTGCCAGCGGGCAGGGAACTGAAGCTTTCTTT. Its translation is CASGQGTEAFF.